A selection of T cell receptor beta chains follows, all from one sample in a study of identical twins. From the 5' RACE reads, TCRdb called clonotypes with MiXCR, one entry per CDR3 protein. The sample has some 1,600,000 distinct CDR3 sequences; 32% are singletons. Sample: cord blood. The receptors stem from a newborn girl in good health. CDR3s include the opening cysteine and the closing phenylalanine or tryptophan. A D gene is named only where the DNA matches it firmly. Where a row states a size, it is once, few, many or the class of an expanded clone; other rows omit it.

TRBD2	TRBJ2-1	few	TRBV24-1	TGTGCCACCAGTGATCTAGCGGGAGGGACCTACAATGAGCAGTTCTTC	CATSDLAGGTYNEQFF
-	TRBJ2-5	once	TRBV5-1	TGCGCCAGCAACCCTGGGGGTAAAGAGACCCAGTACTTC	CASNPGGKETQYF
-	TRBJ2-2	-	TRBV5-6	TGTGCCAGCAGCTCGCACGACACCGGGGAGCTGTTTTTT	CASSSHDTGELFF
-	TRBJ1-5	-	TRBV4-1	TGCGCCAGCAGCCAAGATCGGTTTAGCAATCAGCCCCAGCATTTT	CASSQDRFSNQPQHF
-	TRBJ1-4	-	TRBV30	TGTGCCTGGAGTGTACGGTTTCTTAATGAGAAACTGTTTTTT	CAWSVRFLNEKLFF
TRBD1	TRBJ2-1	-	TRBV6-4	TGTGCCAGCAGTGCTAAGCAGGGGGCCTACAATGAGCAGTTCTTC	CASSAKQGAYNEQFF
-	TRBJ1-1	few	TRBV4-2	TGTGCCAGCAGCCAAGAAACGGGGCCTTTGAACACTGAAGCTTTCTTT	CASSQETGPLNTEAFF
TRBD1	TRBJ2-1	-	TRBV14	TGTGCCAGCAGCCAAGGACAGGGCTACTCCTACAATGAGCAGTTCTTC	CASSQGQGYSYNEQFF
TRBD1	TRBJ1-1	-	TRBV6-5	TGTGCCAGCACCCGGACAGGGGGCTTCGACACTGAAGCTTTCTTT	CASTRTGGFDTEAFF
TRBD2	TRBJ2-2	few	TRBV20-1	TGCAGTGCTGTTAGCGGGGGGGCCGTCGGCGGGGAGCTGTTTTTT	CSAVSGGAVGGELFF
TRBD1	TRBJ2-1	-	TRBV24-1	TGTGCCACCAGGGGAAACAGGGGTTCCTACAATGAGCAGTTCTTC	CATRGNRGSYNEQFF
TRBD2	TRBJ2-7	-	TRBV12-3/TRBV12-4	TGTGCCAGCAGTTTAGCGCGGGAGGGCCGGGAGCAGTACTTC	CASSLAREGREQYF
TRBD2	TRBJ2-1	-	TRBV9	TGTGCCAGCAGCGGCTCTAGCGGGAGACAGGCCTTCTCCTACAATGAGCAGTTCTTC	CASSGSSGRQAFSYNEQFF
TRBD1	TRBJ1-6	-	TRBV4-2	TGTGCCAGCAGCCAAACAGCGGGACAGGGCAATTCACCCCTCCACTTT	CASSQTAGQGNSPLHF
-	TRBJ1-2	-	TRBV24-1	TGTGCCACCAGCCCGGGCCCTTACTATGGCTACACCTTC	CATSPGPYYGYTF
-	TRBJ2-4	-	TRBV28	TGTGCCAGCAGTTTACTAAGTCGGCAAAACATTCAGTACTTC	CASSLLSRQNIQYF
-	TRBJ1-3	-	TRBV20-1	TGCAGTGCTAGAGATAGGAGGACTTACCTAGACACCATATATTTT	CSARDRRTYLDTIYF
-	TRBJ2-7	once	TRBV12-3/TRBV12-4	TGTGCCAGCACGAGGTCACCTACCTACTACAATGAGCAGTACTTC	CASTRSPTYYNEQYF
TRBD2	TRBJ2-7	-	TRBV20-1	TGCAGTGCCAGTGGCCAGCGGGAGAACCACGAGCAGTACTTC	CSASGQRENHEQYF
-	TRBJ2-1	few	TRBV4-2	TGTGCCAGCAGCCGCTACTACAATGAGCAGTTCTTC	CASSRYYNEQFF
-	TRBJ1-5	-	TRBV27	TGTGCCAGCAGTTTATCGTGGCAGGGAAGGGGATGGCAGCCCCAGCATTTT	CASSLSWQGRGWQPQHF
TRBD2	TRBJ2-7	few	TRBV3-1	TGTGCCAGCAGCCGAGTTTCCGGGACTAGGCGCTCCTACGAGCAGTACTTC	CASSRVSGTRRSYEQYF
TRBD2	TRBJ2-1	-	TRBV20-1	TGCGGTGCGCCCGGACCGGGACTAGCGTACAATGAGCAGTTCTTC	CGAPGPGLAYNEQFF
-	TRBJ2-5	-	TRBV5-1	TGCGCCAGCAGCTTGGGCAGGCTCCCGGGGACCCAGTACTTC	CASSLGRLPGTQYF
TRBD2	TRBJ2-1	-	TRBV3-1	TGTGCCAGCGAGGTGGGGACTAGCGGGTATGGCGAGCAGTTCTTC	CASEVGTSGYGEQFF
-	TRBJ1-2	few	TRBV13	TGTGCCGCCTCCACGGGGGACAAGGACTATGGCTACACCTTC	CAASTGDKDYGYTF
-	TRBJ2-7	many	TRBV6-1	TGTGCCAGCAGTGAATTTAGGGGCGAGCAGTACTTC	CASSEFRGEQYF
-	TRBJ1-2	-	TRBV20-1	TGCAGTGCTAGAGCAGACAGGTGGGAGGATGGCTACACCTTC	CSARADRWEDGYTF
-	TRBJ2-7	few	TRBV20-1	TGCAGTGCTAGAGATCACGATAGGGCCTACGAGCAGTACTTC	CSARDHDRAYEQYF
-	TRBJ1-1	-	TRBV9	TGTGCCAGCAGCGTAGTCCCAGGGCGGGTCACTGAAGCTTTCTTT	CASSVVPGRVTEAFF
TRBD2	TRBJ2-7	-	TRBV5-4	TGTGCCAGCAGTTCTCTGTCGGGAGGGATGAACGAGCAGTACTTC	CASSSLSGGMNEQYF
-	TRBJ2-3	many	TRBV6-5	TGTGCCAGCAGCTATCTCGGGGGAACAGATACGCAGTATTTT	CASSYLGGTDTQYF
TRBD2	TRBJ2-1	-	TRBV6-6	TGTGCCAGCAGTTACCCTAGCGGGAGGGTCGATGAGCAGTTCTTC	CASSYPSGRVDEQFF
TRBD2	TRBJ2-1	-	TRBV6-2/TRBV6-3	TGTGCCAGCAGCCCGTGGGTAGCGGGCACACTCAATGAGCAGTTCTTC	CASSPWVAGTLNEQFF
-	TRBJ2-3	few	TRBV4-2	TGTGCCAGCAGCCATGTGACTAGCACAGATACGCAGTATTTT	CASSHVTSTDTQYF
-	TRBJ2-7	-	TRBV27	TGTGCCAGCAGTTCCCCCCCGAGGGACGAGCAGTACTTC	CASSSPPRDEQYF
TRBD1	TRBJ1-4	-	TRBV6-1	TGTGCCAGCAGTGAAGCAAGGCACAGGGGCTTGGAAAAACTGTTTTTT	CASSEARHRGLEKLFF
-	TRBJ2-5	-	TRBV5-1	TGCGCCAGCAGCTTGGCTTCTACAGGGTCCACGACCCAGTACTTC	CASSLASTGSTTQYF
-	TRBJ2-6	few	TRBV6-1	TGTGCCAGCAGTGGCAGGGCGTCTGGGGCCAACGTCCTGACTTTC	CASSGRASGANVLTF
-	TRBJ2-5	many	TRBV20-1	TGCAGTGCTAGCGGGAGCAAAGAGACCCAGTACTTC	CSASGSKETQYF
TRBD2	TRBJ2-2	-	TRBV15	TGTGCCACCAGCGATCTAGCGGGGGTTCCCACCGGGGAGCTGTTTTTT	CATSDLAGVPTGELFF
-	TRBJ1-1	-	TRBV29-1	TGCAGCGTTGAGAGAGGCGACACTGAAGCTTTCTTT	CSVERGDTEAFF
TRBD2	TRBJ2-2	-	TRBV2	TGTGCCAGCTCGACTAGCGGGACGAGCACCGGGGAGCTGTTTTTT	CASSTSGTSTGELFF
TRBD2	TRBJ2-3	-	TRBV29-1	TGCAGCGTCTCTAGCGGGGGGGCTCCGCCAGATACGCAGTATTTT	CSVSSGGAPPDTQYF
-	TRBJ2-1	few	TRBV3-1	TGTGCCAGCAGCCACCAGGGACAAGCCCTGGTTGGTGAGCAGTTCTTC	CASSHQGQALVGEQFF
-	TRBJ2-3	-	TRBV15	TGTGCCACCAGCAGAGGATACCGGGACGTGGCGCAGTATTTT	CATSRGYRDVAQYF
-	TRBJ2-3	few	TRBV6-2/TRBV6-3	TGTGCCAGCAGTTACAGCGCCGGAGGAGGGCTCACAGATACGCAGTATTTT	CASSYSAGGGLTDTQYF
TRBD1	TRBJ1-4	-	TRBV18	TGTGCCAGCTCGCGCAGGGGGCCGCCTAATGAAAAACTGTTTTTT	CASSRRGPPNEKLFF
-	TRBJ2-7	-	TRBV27	TGTGCCAGCAGTTTATCCCGTTGGGGTTACGAGCAGTACTTC	CASSLSRWGYEQYF